This record looks at one T cell receptor (beta chain) sequence and its context. This sample was included in a study of blood T cell repertoires in COVID-19. Study background: Sources were T cells, B-cell-depleted T cells, or PBMCs; the material itself was cDNA or gDNA.

The authors' processing: Reference gene primer amplification yielded estimated nucleated cell counts. Assay used: immunoSEQ multiplex PCR; TCRdb lists only in-frame clones, some missing. V, J and clone size are taken as reported in that table, and D and trimming were inferred from the DNA itself. Of about 260,000 clones in the sample, roughly 90% are singletons; the top ten hold about 0.65%. There are 17 residues in the CDR3. CDR1 is SGHVS and CDR2 is FNYEAQ in the germline V gene. The V gene lost 1 base and the J gene lost 0 bases, with 10 bases spanning the gap. Sequencing input: peripheral blood. This chain joins TRBV7-6 and TRBJ2-6; D unclear. The sequence was obtained from a human donor in a cohort sampled during active COVID-19. CDR3 sequence reads: CASSLVAVRSGANVLTF. The DNA for the CDR3 is TGTGCCAGCAGCTTAGTAGCAGTCCGCTCTGGGGCCAACGTCCTGACTTTC.